Following are 32 T cell receptor beta chains from one sample sequenced in a study of T-cell memory formation after mild COVID-19. TCRdb independently ran MiXCR on the 5' RACE reads; one entry per CDR3 protein. The data show under 60,000 distinct CDR3 sequences, over 9% seen once. The sample consisted of PBMCs or a T cell subset sorted from them (not recorded which). The source is an adult woman who had mild COVID-19 (a few samples of this study predate the infection). Cell type and time point are not known.

This clonotype has at least ten counts. V usage is TRBV4-1 and J usage is TRBJ2-1; D is unclear. The germline V gene has CDR1 MGHRA and CDR2 YSYEKL. This CDR3 has 15 residues. V was pared by 2 bases and J by 4 bases, with 12 bases between. CDR3 sequence (DNA): TGCGCCAGCAGCCAACCCCCGGACCTGTACAATGAGCAGTTCTTC. Residues: CASSQPPDLYNEQFF.

This clonotype appeared a few times. The chain carries TRBV19 and TRBJ2-7, with TRBD2 as a possible D gene (7 bases). Trimming took 5 bases from V and 4 from J, leaving 21 bases between them. This CDR3 spans 16 amino acids. Germline lookup yields CDR1 LNHDA and CDR2 SQIVND (reference sequence). The CDR3 DNA sequence: TGTGCCAGTAGTCCAACTCCAGGGGCCGGGGGGTACGAGCAGTACTTC. This encodes CASSPTPGAGGYEQYF.

Points on this clonotype: It may be a read error: a sequence one base away is much more abundant. It is likely a read error, because the conserved phenylalanine at the end of the CDR3 is missing. The chain is built from TRBV20-1 and TRBJ2-1; 9 nucleotides agree with TRBD2. Trimming took 0 bases from V and 6 from J; bases not matched to a gene: 3. CDR1 is DFQATT, CDR2 SNEGSKA, per germline (reference sequence). CDR3 length equals 14 residues. DNA for the CDR3: TGCAGTGCTAGAGATGGCGGGGGGGCCAATGAGCAGTTCTTA. It yields the protein CSARDGGGANEQFL.

CDR3 loop: CSARTTGISSYEQYF. CDR3 nucleotides: TGCAGTGCTAGGACTACCGGGATAAGCTCCTACGAGCAGTACTTC. The rearrangement links TRBV20-1 to TRBJ2-7; D perhaps matches TRBD2 (5 bases). From germline, CDR1 is DFQATT and CDR2 SNEGSKA (reference sequence). This CDR3 spans 15 amino acids. Trimming pared 3 bases from V and 0 bases from J, leaving 15 bases between.

V usage is TRBV18 and J usage is TRBJ2-7; D perhaps matches TRBD1 (5 bases). The germline V gene has CDR1 KGHSH and CDR2 LQKENI. V lost 0 bases and J 1 base, leaving 10 bases between the germline ends. The length of the CDR3 is 15 residues. Here the CDR3 DNA reads TGTGCCAGCTCACCACCAGGGGTCAGATCCTACGAGCAGTACTTC. Residues: CASSPPGVRSYEQYF.

This chain joins TRBV30 and TRBJ2-1, with 7 bases fitting TRBD1. Germline V lookup: CDR1 GTSNPN, CDR2 SVGIG (reference sequence). Trimming at V came to 2 bases and at J to 2 bases, leaving 9 bases not matched to a gene. CDR3 length: 16 amino acids. Here the CDR3 DNA reads TGTGCCTGGAGTCCGCCGGACAGGTGGGCCTACAATGAGCAGTTCTTC. Amino acids: CAWSPPDRWAYNEQFF. The full variable domain, its missing parts supplied by reference TRBV30 and TRBJ2-1, is SQTIHQWPATLVQPVGSPLSLECTVEGTSNPNLYWYRQAAGRGLQLLFYSVGIGQISSEVPQNLSASRPQDRQFILSSKKLLLSDSGFYLCAWSPPDRWAYNEQFFGPGTRLTVL.

This clonotype was seen only a few times. The chain uses TRBV7-8 and TRBJ1-1; 7 bases are a match to TRBD1. Germline CDR1 SGHVS, CDR2 FQNEAQ. The trim removed 8 bases at V and 2 bases at J, leaving 14 bases unmatched. This CDR3 is 16 amino acids long. The CDR3 DNA reads as TGTGCCAGCTCCTCGGGGGGGACAGCAACAAACACTGAAGCTTTCTTT. Amino acids: CASSSGGTATNTEAFF.

The rearrangement links TRBV4-1 to TRBJ1-4; D gene uncertain. CDR1 and CDR2 (germline): MGHRA, YSYEKL. V lost 0 bases and J lost 3, with 11 bases in between. This CDR3 is 16 amino acids long. The CDR3 sequence is CASSQDRTAANEKLFF. The DNA for the CDR3 is TGCGCCAGCAGCCAAGATCGGACGGCCGCTAATGAAAAACTGTTTTTT.

This clonotype is classed as medium-sized. The chain carries TRBV5-1 and TRBJ2-6; D uncertain. The CDR3 is 17 residues long. The germline V and J ends were trimmed by 5 bases and 1 base, with 16 bases remaining between them. Germline loops: CDR1 SGHRS, CDR2 YFSETQ. The CDR3 here is CASSFPTQLSGANVLTF. The CDR3 DNA follows: TGCGCCAGCAGTTTCCCGACCCAGCTATCTGGGGCCAACGTCCTGACTTTC. The full variable domain, in which reference TRBV5-1 and TRBJ2-6 provide the parts outside the CDR3, is KAGVTQTPRYLIKTRGQQVTLSCSPISGHRSVSWYQQTPGQGLQFLFEYFSETQRNKGNFPGRFSGRQFSNSRSEMNVSTLELGDSALYLCASSFPTQLSGANVLTFGAGSRLTVL.

This clonotype has just a few counts. CDR3 sequence reads: CASSPGTFLLGELFF. As DNA, the CDR3 is TGTGCCAGTAGTCCCGGGACTTTCTTACTCGGGGAGCTGTTTTTT. The chain uses TRBV19 and TRBJ2-2, with D maybe TRBD2 (6 bases). The CDR3 length is 15 residues. Trimming removed 5 bases from V and 7 bases from J, with 17 bases in between. Germline V lookup: CDR1 LNHDA, CDR2 SQIVND (reference sequence).

V gene TRBV20-1 combines with J gene TRBJ1-1; D might be TRBD1 (5 bases). The V gene's germline CDR1 is DFQATT and CDR2 SNEGSKA (reference sequence). This CDR3 region has 14 residues. The ends were cut back, 2 bases at V and 2 bases at J, with 12 bases in the middle. The CDR3 DNA follows: TGCAGTGCTAGACCGGGGGGGTCAAACACTGAAGCTTTCTTT. Translated: CSARPGGSNTEAFF.

The chain recombines TRBV12-3 or TRBV12-4 with TRBJ1-1; D may be TRBD1 (5 bases). V lost 3 bases, J lost 1 base, and 6 bases lay in between. This CDR3 is built from 13 residues. The CDR3 protein is CASSLGQNTEAFF. The CDR3, as DNA: TGTGCCAGCAGTTTGGGGCAGAACACTGAAGCTTTCTTT.

The chain has TRBV30 and TRBJ1-4; no clear D gene. CDR1 is GTSNPN, CDR2 SVGIG, per germline (reference sequence). This CDR3 is 12 amino acids long. The CDR3 DNA follows: TGTCGACGGAGATCAACTAATGAAAAACTGTTTTTT. Protein sequence: CRRRSTNEKLFF.

This clonotype occurred a few times. The J gene is TRBJ1-1, the V gene TRBV3-1; D is uncertain. Deletions cut 4 bases from V and 7 bases from J, with 10 bases between. The germline gives CDR1 LGHDT, CDR2 YNNKEL (reference sequence). The CDR3 contains 12 residues. DNA of the CDR3: TGTGCCAGCAGCCCCTTCGGGAATGAAGCTTTCTTT. This encodes CASSPFGNEAFF. Full variable domain (missing parts from reference TRBV3-1 and TRBJ1-1): DTAVSQTPKYLVTQMGNDKSIKCEQNLGHDTMYWYKQDSKKFLKIMFSYNNKELIINETVPNRFSPKSPDKAHLNLHINSLELGDSAVYFCASSPFGNEAFFGQGTRLTVV.

This chain uses TRBV30 with TRBJ2-7; possibly TRBD2 for D (7 bases). This CDR3 contains 11 residues. CDR1 is GTSNPN, CDR2 SVGIG, per germline (reference sequence). CDR3 amino acids: CSGGPSGEQYF. DNA for the CDR3: TGTTCCGGGGGGCCTTCGGGTGAGCAGTACTTC.

At least ten counts were recorded for this clonotype. The CDR3 region is CASSPLAGDYEQYF. In nucleotides, the CDR3 is TGTGCCAGCAGCCCTCTAGCGGGAGACTACGAGCAGTACTTC. V is TRBV3-1 and J is TRBJ2-7; 10 bases are shared with TRBD2. The germline CDR1 and CDR2 sequences are LGHDT and YNNKEL (reference sequence). The length of the CDR3 is 14 residues. The trim removed 4 bases at V and 3 bases at J, leaving 3 bases unmatched.

This sequence joins TRBV6-2 or TRBV6-3 and TRBJ2-7, with TRBD2 matching over 7 bases. V was clipped by 2 bases and J by 5 bases; unmatched bases: 9. CDR1 is MNHEY and CDR2 is SVGEGT in the germline V gene. The CDR3 contains 15 residues. CDR3 DNA: TGTGCCAGCAGTTACGGGGCTAGCGGCTCAAACGAGCAGTACTTC. Translated, it gives CASSYGASGSNEQYF.

The table lists this clonotype with a few counts. The genes are TRBV5-1 and TRBJ1-1; tentatively, D is TRBD1 (6 bases). V lost 2 bases to trimming and J lost 1 base, with 15 bases between them. The germline V gene has CDR1 SGHRS and CDR2 YFSETQ. This CDR3 contains 16 residues. The CDR3 coding sequence is TGCGCCAGCAGCTTCGGAGGGGGGCGAAGGAACACTGAAGCTTTCTTT. Amino acid sequence: CASSFGGGRRNTEAFF.

Within the sample, this clonotype is medium-sized. The CDR3 sequence is CASSLQETQYF. The CDR3 bases are TGTGCCAGCAGTTTGCAAGAGACCCAGTACTTC. J is TRBJ2-5 and V is TRBV12-3 or TRBV12-4; D remains unclear. Trimming pared 3 bases from V and 2 bases from J, leaving 1 base between. The CDR3 runs 11 residues.

The rearrangement uses TRBV24-1 and TRBJ1-3; possible D gene TRBD1, 5 bases. CDR3 length: 21 residues. Trimming shortened V by 1 base and J by 2 bases, and 26 bases separated the two germline ends. The germline V gene has CDR1 KGHDR and CDR2 SFDVKD. The CDR3 nucleotides read TGTGCCACCAGTGATTTTGGGACGGATCCCTCCAAGCATCGCGCTGGAAACACCATATATTTT. Translated: CATSDFGTDPSKHRAGNTIYF.

This clonotype was detected a few times. This chain connects TRBV12-3 or TRBV12-4 to TRBJ2-3, with TRBD2 identical over 9 bases. The CDR3 covers 18 residues. Trimming at V came to 6 bases and at J to 4 bases, leaving 17 bases not matched to a gene. CDR3: CASSNPGLALSVPDTQYF. In nucleotides, the CDR3 is TGTGCCAGCAGCAATCCGGGACTAGCCCTATCTGTCCCAGATACGCAGTATTTT.

This clonotype appeared many times. The chain recombines TRBV20-1 with TRBJ2-3; the D is unclear. Trimming pared 6 bases from V and 3 bases from J, leaving 19 bases between. The CDR3 has 15 amino acids. The germline V gene has CDR1 DFQATT and CDR2 SNEGSKA (reference sequence). The CDR3 reads CSAETYSIRTDTQYF. CDR3 nucleotide sequence: TGCAGTGCAGAGACCTATTCCATCCGGACAGATACGCAGTATTTT.

At least ten counts were recorded for this clonotype. V usage is TRBV5-1 and J usage is TRBJ2-5; tentatively, D is TRBD1 (5 bases). CDR3 length: 16 amino acids. Germline V gives CDR1 SGHRS, CDR2 YFSETQ. The V and J ends lost 3 bases and 3 bases respectively, with 18 bases between them. The CDR3 bases are TGCGCCAGCAGCTCGAGACAGATAGGGGCCGAAGAGACCCAGTACTTC. It encodes CASSSRQIGAEETQYF.

V and J are TRBV5-4 and TRBJ1-1; possible D gene TRBD1, 5 bases. The V and J ends lost 4 bases and 5 bases respectively, with 15 bases between them. Germline-derived CDR1 and CDR2 are SGHNT and YYREEE (reference sequence). The CDR3 has 14 amino acids. The CDR3 DNA reads as TGTGCCAGCAGCGTCCGCGGGGGATGGACTGAAGCTTTCTTT. Residues: CASSVRGGWTEAFF.

The chain couples TRBV7-6 to TRBJ1-2; maybe TRBD1 (5 bases). V gave up 0 bases and J gave up 6 bases, with 11 bases separating them. This CDR3 spans 14 amino acids. Per germline, CDR1 SGHVS and CDR2 FNYEAQ. This CDR3 reads CASSLAQGGHGYTF. The DNA of the CDR3 is TGTGCCAGCAGCTTAGCGCAGGGTGGGCATGGCTACACCTTC.

This clonotype was recorded at least ten times. The rearrangement links TRBV12-5 to TRBJ2-3; D is perhaps TRBD2 (5 bases). This CDR3 is built from 22 residues. V lost 0 bases and J lost 0, with 28 bases in between. Germline loops: CDR1 LGHNT, CDR2 FRNRAP. Here the CDR3 reads CASGLVRGSITTASRSTDTQYF. CDR3 coding DNA: TGTGCTAGTGGTTTGGTACGTGGGTCCATAACGACGGCTAGCCGAAGCACAGATACGCAGTATTTT. The whole variable domain, remainder taken from reference TRBV12-5 and TRBJ2-3, is DARVTQTPRHKVTEMGQEVTMRCQPILGHNTVFWYRQTMMQGLELLAYFRNRAPLDDSGMPKDRFSAEMPDATLATLKIQPSEPRDSAVYFCASGLVRGSITTASRSTDTQYFGPGTRLTVL.

V and J are TRBV4-1 and TRBJ2-1, with D perhaps TRBD2 (7 bases). The germline V gene encodes CDR1 MGHRA and CDR2 YSYEKL. V was trimmed by 3 bases and J by 4 bases, leaving 22 bases between them. This CDR3 comprises 18 residues. Written as DNA, the CDR3 is TGCGCCAGCAGCCAGAGGGGGTTGGCGGGAGACCCTTACAATGAGCAGTTCTTC. Translated: CASSQRGLAGDPYNEQFF.

This clonotype has a count of ten or more. The chain employs TRBV7-6 and TRBJ2-1, with 7 bases matching TRBD2. Trimming at V came to 5 bases and at J to 1 base, leaving 8 bases not matched to a gene. The CDR3 is 16 amino acids. CDR1 is SGHVS and CDR2 is FNYEAQ in the germline V gene. This CDR3 reads CASSPRAGLSYNEQFF. In nucleotides, the CDR3 is TGTGCCAGCAGCCCTCGAGCGGGGTTATCCTACAATGAGCAGTTCTTC.

In this sample, this clonotype turned up a few times. This chain uses TRBV12-3 or TRBV12-4 with TRBJ2-1; TRBD1 agrees at 7 bases. The CDR3 consists of 13 residues. Trimming cost V 3 bases and J 6 bases; bases outside gene matches: 2. The CDR3 nucleotides read TGTGCCAGCAGTTTCGCAGGGGGCAATGAGCAGTTCTTC. It codes for CASSFAGGNEQFF.

This clonotype has a handful of counts. This chain connects TRBV4-1 to TRBJ1-4; TRBD1 might be the D (5 bases). This CDR3 has 13 residues. V lost 2 bases and J lost 8, with 9 bases in between. CDR1 and CDR2 (germline): MGHRA, YSYEKL. The CDR3 here is CASSQSNREKLFF. The CDR3 coding sequence is TGCGCCAGCAGCCAATCAAACAGGGAAAAACTGTTTTTT.

This clonotype is medium-sized within its sample. The chain employs TRBV7-9 and TRBJ1-1; TRBD1 aligns across 7 bases. CDR1 and CDR2 from the germline V gene are SEHNR and FQNEAQ (reference sequence). The ends lost 4 bases at V and 12 bases at J; junction bases unmatched: 14. The length of the CDR3 is 14 residues. The CDR3 nucleotides are TGTGCCAGCAGCTCCCCGGACAGGACCGCCGGAACTTTCTTT. Translating gives CASSSPDRTAGTFF. Supplemented by reference TRBV7-9 and TRBJ1-1, the full variable domain reads DTGVSQNPRHKITKRGQNVTFRCDPISEHNRLYWYRQTLGQGPEFLTYFQNEAQLEKSRLLSDRFSAERPKGSFSTLEIQRTEQGDSAMYLCASSSPDRTAGTFFGQGTRLTVV.

This clonotype was picked up many times. This chain joins TRBV6-4 and TRBJ2-1; the D is unclear. CDR1 and CDR2 (germline): MRHNA, SNTAGT. The CDR3 covers 14 residues. Trimming stripped 2 bases from V and 4 bases from J, with 9 bases between. CDR3 region: CASSDGVNYNEQFF. The CDR3 region has the DNA TGTGCCAGCAGTGACGGGGTTAATTACAATGAGCAGTTCTTC.